This TCR beta chain was recorded in a study of blood T cells in healthy people across ages. Sample-barcoded 5' priming and a J-beta primer mix drove a second PCR of about 7 to 11 cycles. TCRdb independently ran MiXCR on the 5' RACE reads; one entry per CDR3 protein. The sample has around 1,000,000 distinct CDR3 sequences; almost 25% are singletons. The same data also went into a second study, on T cells of mothers and their children.

Sequencing was performed on blood. The TCR comes from a girl aged 2 to 9 in good health.

For the CDR3, the DNA is TGCAGCGTCATACAGGGTTCGGACGAGCAGTACTTC. It yields the protein CSVIQGSDEQYF. The rearrangement uses TRBV29-1 and TRBJ2-5; D may be TRBD1 (6 bases). The J call could be wrong; TRBJ2-7 is a better fit for the DNA end. The germline V gene has CDR1 SQVTM and CDR2 ANQGSEA. The CDR3 extends over 12 amino acids.